This passage covers 21 T cell receptor beta chains from one sample sequenced in a study of naive and memory T cell subsets. Findings and caveats of the study: Especially in CD8 cells, naive repertoires contained a few larger clonotypes, possibly CD45RA-re-expressing memory cells.

These receptors' targets are unknown. Two oligonucleotides, mixed equimolar, formed the beta constant-region primer covering TRBC1 and TRBC2. Ligated cDNA was amplified by four rounds of PCR with nested alpha and beta constant-region primers and SP2. TCRdb analysed the UMI-ligation and nested PCR reads with MiXCR anew, one entry per CDR3 protein. In the table there are about 150,000 distinct CDR3 sequences, about 23% of which are singletons. The sequencing input was naive CD4+ T cells from blood. These receptors all stem from a human donor in good health.

The genes are TRBV12-3 or TRBV12-4 and TRBJ2-3; tentative D call: TRBD1 (5 bases). The CDR3 extends over 13 amino acids. Trimming took 7 bases from V and 2 from J, leaving 10 bases between them. The CDR3 is CASKTTATDTQYF. The CDR3 bases are TGTGCCAGCAAAACGACAGCCACAGATACGCAGTATTTT.

The chain recombines TRBV18 with TRBJ2-5, with D perhaps TRBD1 or TRBD2 (5 bases each). Germline loops: CDR1 KGHSH, CDR2 LQKENI. The CDR3 runs to 14 residues. V was shortened by 4 bases and J by 5 bases, with 14 bases between the two germline ends. The CDR3 loop reads CASSQNGGVETQYF. The CDR3 nucleotides read TGTGCCAGCTCACAAAATGGGGGTGTGGAGACCCAGTACTTC.

This chain links TRBV4-2 with TRBJ2-1; maybe TRBD2 (7 bases). Germline assignment: CDR1 LGHNA and CDR2 YNFKEQ. The CDR3 extends over 13 amino acids. Trimming took 0 bases from V and 14 from J, leaving 14 bases between them. The CDR3 nucleotides read TGTGCCAGCAGCCAAGATCGGGGCGGGGGCGAGTTCTTC. Protein product: CASSQDRGGGEFF.

This rearrangement joins TRBV27 to TRBJ1-4; D is unresolved. The ends were cut back, 0 bases at V and 6 bases at J, with 8 bases in the middle. The CDR3 totals 14 residues. Germline values: CDR1 MNHEY, CDR2 SMNVEV (reference sequence). DNA of the CDR3: TGTGCCAGCAGTTTATCCCAGTTCGATGAAAAACTGTTTTTT. It yields the protein CASSLSQFDEKLFF.

This clonotype appeared once. One end of the junction fails to match germline, which may point to a read error. The chain combines TRBV7-2 with TRBJ2-1; 8 bases are shared with TRBD2. The germline gives CDR1 SGHTA, CDR2 FQGNSA. This CDR3 has 16 amino acids. CDR3 coding DNA: TGTTCCAGCAGCTTAGTGGCGGCGGGGGGCGCAACTGAGCAGTTCTTC. As protein: CSSSLVAAGGATEQFF.

The chain uses TRBV7-2 and TRBJ2-1, with D unresolved. Near its end, the DNA agrees better with TRBJ2-7, so the J call may be wrong. CDR1 is SGHTA and CDR2 is FQGNSA in the germline V gene. The CDR3 is 15 amino acids. CDR3 sequence reads: CASSSLMGGVNEQYF. For the CDR3, the DNA is TGTGCCAGCAGCTCATTGATGGGTGGGGTCAATGAGCAGTACTTC.

This clonotype was seen at least ten times. This chain links TRBV6-2 or TRBV6-3 with TRBJ1-5; D is unresolved. Germline CDR1 reads MNHEY; CDR2 reads SVGEGT. The CDR3 spans 15 residues. Trimming stripped 2 bases from V and 4 bases from J, with 12 bases between. CDR3 sequence: CASSYKGFRNQPQHF. The CDR3 DNA sequence: TGTGCCAGCAGTTACAAAGGGTTCCGGAATCAGCCCCAGCATTTT.

This sequence joins TRBV10-3 and TRBJ1-1, with D possibly matching TRBD1 (5 bases). This CDR3 comprises 11 residues. Looked up from germline, CDR1 is ENHRY and CDR2 is SYGVKD. Trimming pared 5 bases from V and 7 bases from J, leaving 8 bases between. CDR3 amino acids: CAISSQGEAFF. For the CDR3, the DNA is TGTGCCATCAGTTCCCAGGGTGAAGCTTTCTTT.

The chain employs TRBV29-1 and TRBJ2-5; D may be TRBD2 (6 bases). CDR1 and CDR2 from the germline V gene are SQVTM and ANQGSEA. V gave up 6 bases and J gave up 1 base, with 18 bases separating them. The CDR3 extends over 15 amino acids. The CDR3, as DNA: TGCAGCGTCGGAGGGGTGGTGGGCCGCCAAGAGACCCAGTACTTC. This translates into CSVGGVVGRQETQYF.

This clonotype was observed a handful of times. J is TRBJ2-4 and V is TRBV28, with D perhaps matching TRBD2 (6 bases). The germline V gene encodes CDR1 MDHEN and CDR2 SYDVKM. The CDR3 covers 17 residues. V was clipped by 6 bases and J by 0 bases, with 18 bases between them. The CDR3 nucleotides are TGTGCCAGCAGCGATCCTCGGGGGAATTTAGCCAAAAACATTCAGTACTTC. This encodes CASSDPRGNLAKNIQYF.

This clonotype has more than one count but fewer than ten. A read error may produce the germline difference seen at one junction end. The rearrangement joins TRBV11-2 to TRBJ1-3; D possibly corresponds to TRBD1 (5 bases). CDR3 size: 12 residues. Germline CDR1 SGHAT, CDR2 FQNNGV. The CDR3 loop is CASSLAAGKRTF. CDR3 DNA: TGTGCCAGCAGCTTAGCGGCAGGGAAGAGGACTTTT.

This sequence joins TRBV25-1 and TRBJ1-2; 8 bases match TRBD1. The CDR3 spans 14 residues. The V segment lost 5 bases and the J segment 3 bases; nucleotides outside the gene matches: 5. Germline values: CDR1 MGHDK, CDR2 SYGVNS. The DNA for the CDR3 is TGTGCCAGCAGTCGGCAGGGGGCGGACTATGGCTACACCTTC. It specifies CASSRQGADYGYTF.

The chain uses TRBV14 and TRBJ2-2; no clear D gene. This CDR3 region has 13 residues. Germline V CDR1 and CDR2: SGHDN, FVKESK. Trimming took off 2 bases at V and 6 bases at J, with 7 bases between the two ends. The CDR3 DNA reads as TGTGCCAGCAGCCAACTAGTTTCCGGGGAGCTGTTTTTT. This encodes CASSQLVSGELFF.

The genes are TRBV19 and TRBJ1-1; no clear D. Germline V gene sequence: CDR1 LNHDA, CDR2 SQIVND (reference sequence). The CDR3 extends over 12 amino acids. V gave up 10 bases and J gave up 4 bases, with 13 bases separating them. The CDR3 DNA is TGTGCCACCCGAAGGGATTCCACTGAAGCTTTCTTT. It translates to CATRRDSTEAFF.

This clonotype has more than one count but fewer than ten. The gene calls are TRBV19 and TRBJ1-2, with D hard to call. The CDR3 has 14 amino acids. CDR1 and CDR2 from the germline V gene are LNHDA and SQIVND (reference sequence). The V gene lost 0 bases and the J gene lost 2 bases, with 7 bases spanning the gap. CDR3 sequence reads: CASSIDNRNYGYTF. The CDR3 DNA reads as TGTGCCAGTAGTATAGATAACAGAAACTATGGCTACACCTTC.

This clonotype was counted between two and nine times. V and J are TRBV18 and TRBJ2-1, with 15 bases matching TRBD2. This CDR3 is 15 amino acids long. J gave up 9 bases and V 3 bases, and 3 bases lay outside the gene matches. Germline assignment: CDR1 KGHSH and CDR2 LQKENI. The CDR3 DNA is TGTGCCAGCTCACCTGGACTAGCGGGAGGGCGTGAGCAGTTCTTC. Translated, it gives CASSPGLAGGREQFF. The full variable domain, completed using reference TRBV18 and TRBJ2-1, is NAGVMQNPRHLVRRRGQEARLRCSPMKGHSHVYWYRQLPEEGLKFMVYLQKENIIDESGMPKERFSAEFPKEGPSILRIQQVVRGDSAAYFCASSPGLAGGREQFFGPGTRLTVL.

This clonotype turned up a few times. The chain recombines TRBV18 with TRBJ1-1; D not certain. The CDR3 loop spans 14 amino acids. V gave up 3 bases and J gave up 7 bases, with 15 bases separating them. Germline V gives CDR1 KGHSH, CDR2 LQKENI. The CDR3 loop is CASSPDEGSLEAFF. The CDR3 bases are TGTGCCAGCTCACCGGACGAAGGGTCTCTTGAAGCTTTCTTT.

The rearrangement links TRBV5-1 to TRBJ2-2, with D uncertain. The V and J ends lost 6 bases and 0 bases respectively, with 12 bases between them. The CDR3 runs 15 residues. Germline-derived CDR1 and CDR2 are SGHRS and YFSETQ. The CDR3 coding sequence is TGCGCCAGCACCCCAGCCGTAGCGAACACCGGGGAGCTGTTTTTT. It codes for CASTPAVANTGELFF.

This clonotype was found a few times. The chain recombines TRBV25-1 with TRBJ2-1; 8 nucleotides agree with TRBD2. Germline V gene sequence: CDR1 MGHDK, CDR2 SYGVNS. This CDR3 comprises 14 residues. After removal of 6 bases from V and 3 bases from J, the junction contained 4 bases not matched to a gene. The CDR3 sequence: CASRGAGGYNEQFF. In DNA, the CDR3 is TGTGCCAGCAGGGGGGCGGGAGGCTACAATGAGCAGTTCTTC.

This clonotype came up a few times. The gene calls are TRBV7-2 and TRBJ1-6; 7 nucleotides agree with TRBD1. The CDR3 consists of 15 residues. The ends lost 1 base at V and 7 bases at J; junction bases unmatched: 4. Germline CDR1 is SGHTA and CDR2 is FQGNSA. CDR3 amino acids: CASSLVVQGNSPLHF. Written as DNA, the CDR3 is TGTGCCAGCAGCTTAGTGGTACAGGGGAATTCACCCCTCCACTTT.

V usage is TRBV3-1 and J usage is TRBJ1-2, with D uncertain. V was clipped by 0 bases and J by 10 bases, with 15 bases between them. CDR1 and CDR2 (germline): LGHDT, YNNKEL (reference sequence). The CDR3 consists of 14 residues. This CDR3 reads CASSQEPSQPFYTF. The CDR3, as DNA: TGTGCCAGCAGCCAAGAGCCCAGTCAACCCTTCTACACCTTC.